This T cell receptor beta chain comes out of a study of T cells after yellow fever vaccination. This CDR3 is built from 15 residues. MiXCR, applied by TCRdb to the 5' RACE reads, yields one record per CDR3 protein. Of roughly 140,000 distinct CDR3 sequences in the sample, 7.7% are singletons; the top ten hold roughly 0.77%. Ten or more counts support this clonotype. The sequence was obtained from a man aged 30-40 years who received the YFV17D yellow fever vaccine. The chain couples TRBV12-2 to TRBJ2-3; the listed D gene, TRBD2, was not tested against the DNA. TRBV12-2 is a documented pseudogene. Sequenced here: CD4+ T cells sorted from PBMCs, sampled 5 days after the yellow fever booster vaccination. CDR3 DNA sequence: TGTGCAGAGCTTTACGGAGGGCCGGTAGCAGATACGCAGTATTTT. Its translation is CAELYGGPVADTQYF.